These 6 T cell receptor beta chains share one sample of origin, sequenced in a study of OX40 agonist ivuxolimab in advanced cancers. Clones were sequenced by immunoSEQ multiplex PCR, and TCRdb holds only the in-frame ones, with some missing. The sample yields roughly 100,000 clones, less than 90% seen once. The source material was CD4+ or CD8+ T cells sorted from blood, sampled in a trial of the OX40 agonist ivuxolimab. These receptors all stem from an adult with an advanced solid tumor such as melanoma, head and neck, liver or kidney cancer.

This rearrangement joins TRBV6-5 to TRBJ1-2; maybe TRBD1 (6 bases). Germline-derived CDR1 and CDR2 are MNHEY and SVGAGI. The CDR3 runs 15 residues. V was trimmed by 6 bases and J by 4 bases, leaving 18 bases between them. CDR3 protein: CASSLTSGQIYGYTF. CDR3 DNA: TGTGCCAGCAGCCTGACAAGTGGACAGATCTATGGCTACACCTTC.

The DNA of the CDR3 is TGTGCCAGCAGCTTATACGGAGCAGGTCGCGGCTACACCTTC. Residues: CASSLYGAGRGYTF. The rearrangement joins TRBV7-3 to TRBJ1-2; no clear D. The CDR3 totals 14 residues. The germline gives CDR1 SGHTA, CDR2 FQGTGA. The V gene lost 2 bases and the J gene lost 8 bases, with 15 bases spanning the gap.

The chain couples TRBV6-5 to TRBJ2-7; 7 nucleotides line up with TRBD1. V gave up 3 bases and J gave up 4 bases; unmatched junction bases: 6. The CDR3 has 14 amino acids. CDR1 is MNHEY, CDR2 SVGAGI, per germline. CDR3 protein: CASSYSQQGYEQYV. For the CDR3, the DNA is TGTGCCAGCAGTTATTCACAACAGGGGTACGAGCAGTACGTC.

V usage is TRBV5-8 and J usage is TRBJ2-7; 12 positions agree with TRBD1. The CDR3 covers 14 residues. V lost 4 bases and J lost 6; bases outside the gene matches: 5. CDR1 SGHTS and CDR2 YDEGEE come from the germline V gene. CDR3 amino acids: CASSGWDRGPEQYF. CDR3 nucleotides: TGTGCCAGCAGCGGCTGGGACAGGGGGCCCGAGCAGTACTTC.

The rearrangement joins TRBV11-2 to TRBJ1-4; the match to TRBD1 covers 9 bases. J was trimmed by 8 bases and V by 3 bases; bases with no gene match: 10. Germline V gene lookup returns CDR1 SGHAT and CDR2 FQNNGV. The CDR3 has 16 amino acids. Here the CDR3 reads CASSLAGTGRGEKLFF. The CDR3 DNA is TGTGCCAGCAGCTTGGCCGGGACAGGGAGAGGGGAAAAACTGTTTTTT.

This clone was observed a handful of times. This chain links TRBV7-2 with TRBJ1-5; a weak D match, TRBD1 (6 bases). The CDR3 contains 13 residues. Per the germline V gene, CDR1 is SGHTA and CDR2 is FQGNSA. Trimming cost V 5 bases and J 7 bases, with 12 bases left between them. Here the CDR3 reads CASSPQGWQPQHF. CDR3 DNA: TGTGCCAGCAGCCCACAGGGTTGGCAGCCCCAGCATTTT. Filled out from reference TRBV7-2 and TRBJ1-5, the complete variable domain reads GAGVSQSPSNKVTEKGKDVELRCDPISGHTALYWYRQSLGQGLEFLIYFQGNSAPDKSGLPSDRFSAERTGGSVSTLTIQRTQQEDSAVYLCASSPQGWQPQHFGDGTRLSIL.